A selection of T cell receptor beta chains follows, all from one sample in a study of T cells in Graves' hyperthyroidism and ophthalmopathy. TCRdb used MiXCR to reprocess the multiplex PCR reads, holding one entry per CDR3 protein. This table holds roughly 560,000 distinct CDR3 sequences, approximately 14% found once. The sequenced sample consisted of blood. These receptors were obtained from a woman aged 40 to 50 with Graves' ophthalmopathy. Both conserved end residues are part of each CDR3. The D gene is left open where the match is weak. Not every row has a clone size; where given, it reads once, few, many or a size class.

D gene: NA; V gene: TRBV5-1; clone size: many; J gene: TRBJ2-2; CDR3 DNA: TGCGCCAGCAGCTGGAGGAGCAGTCCTACCGGGGAGCTGTTTTTT; CDR3 protein: CASSWRSSPTGELFF
D gene: TRBD2; V gene: TRBV28; clone size: many; J gene: TRBJ2-1; CDR3 DNA: TGTGCCAGCAGTTCCCGGGACTACATTTACAATGAGCAGTTCTTC; CDR3 protein: CASSSRDYIYNEQFF
D gene: TRBD1; V gene: TRBV20-1; clone size: many; J gene: TRBJ1-1; CDR3 DNA: TGCAGTGCTAAATACAGGGGACCAATGAACACTGAAGCTTTCTTT; CDR3 protein: CSAKYRGPMNTEAFF
D gene: NA; V gene: TRBV20-1; clone size: many; J gene: TRBJ2-7; CDR3 DNA: TGCAGTGCTCCGGCGGCCAGCTCCTACGAGCAGTACTTC; CDR3 protein: CSAPAASSYEQYF
D gene: TRBD2; V gene: TRBV7-9; clone size: many; J gene: TRBJ2-7; CDR3 DNA: TGTGCCAGCAGCTCGACTAGCTACTACGAGCAGTACTTC; CDR3 protein: CASSSTSYYEQYF
D gene: TRBD2; V gene: TRBV28; clone size: NA; J gene: TRBJ2-5; CDR3 DNA: TGTGCCAGCAGTCCCATCCCAAGGACTAGCGGGAGCGTTCGGGAGACCCAGTACTTC; CDR3 protein: CASSPIPRTSGSVRETQYF
D gene: NA; V gene: TRBV2; clone size: many; J gene: TRBJ1-1; CDR3 DNA: TGTGCCAGCAGTGGACTGTGGACTGAAGCTTTCTTT; CDR3 protein: CASSGLWTEAFF
D gene: TRBD2; V gene: TRBV9; clone size: many; J gene: TRBJ2-7; CDR3 DNA: TGTGCCAGCAGCGGGGGGACTAGCGGGACCATCTACGAGCAGTACTTC; CDR3 protein: CASSGGTSGTIYEQYF
D gene: NA; V gene: TRBV6-2/TRBV6-3; clone size: many; J gene: TRBJ2-7; CDR3 DNA: TGTGCCAGCAGTAGGGACTTTCCTAACTACGAGCAGTACTTC; CDR3 protein: CASSRDFPNYEQYF
D gene: NA; V gene: TRBV6-5; clone size: many; J gene: TRBJ1-2; CDR3 DNA: TGTGCCAGCAGCACTGAGTATGGCTACACCTTC; CDR3 protein: CASSTEYGYTF
D gene: TRBD2; V gene: TRBV6-5; clone size: many; J gene: TRBJ2-1; CDR3 DNA: TGTGCCAGCAGTTACGGGTTTACTAGCGGGTACAATGAGCAGTTCTTC; CDR3 protein: CASSYGFTSGYNEQFF
D gene: TRBD1; V gene: TRBV6-5; clone size: NA; J gene: TRBJ2-5; CDR3 DNA: TGTGCCAGCAGTTCCGGACAGGGCGCGGGGACCCAGTACTTC; CDR3 protein: CASSSGQGAGTQYF
D gene: TRBD1; V gene: TRBV5-1; clone size: many; J gene: TRBJ2-3; CDR3 DNA: TGCGCCAGCAGCGTGCGGACAGGGGTCACAGATACGCAGTATTTT; CDR3 protein: CASSVRTGVTDTQYF
D gene: NA; V gene: TRBV15; clone size: many; J gene: TRBJ1-5; CDR3 DNA: TGTGCCACCAGCAGAGTGGGAGGGGGACATCAGCCCCAGCATTTT; CDR3 protein: CATSRVGGGHQPQHF
D gene: NA; V gene: TRBV19; clone size: many; J gene: TRBJ1-5; CDR3 DNA: TGTGCCAGTAACCTCGGTCAGGGCCGACCCCAGCATTTT; CDR3 protein: CASNLGQGRPQHF
D gene: TRBD1; V gene: TRBV6-1; clone size: NA; J gene: TRBJ1-5; CDR3 DNA: TGTGCCAGCAGATCCCCCGGGACAGGGTACAATCAGCCCCAGCATTTT; CDR3 protein: CASRSPGTGYNQPQHF
D gene: NA; V gene: TRBV6-1; clone size: NA; J gene: TRBJ1-6; CDR3 DNA: TGTGCCAGCAGTGAACCCCTCGGAACGGTCAAGACGAATTCACCCCTCCACTTT; CDR3 protein: CASSEPLGTVKTNSPLHF
D gene: TRBD1; V gene: TRBV29-1; clone size: NA; J gene: TRBJ1-6; CDR3 DNA: TGCAGCGCGGGACAGGGGGAAAATTCACCCCTCCACTTT; CDR3 protein: CSAGQGENSPLHF
D gene: NA; V gene: TRBV12-3/TRBV12-4; clone size: few; J gene: TRBJ2-1; CDR3 DNA: TGTGCCAGCAGTTTAGTGGATGAGCAGTTCTTC; CDR3 protein: CASSLVDEQFF
D gene: TRBD1; V gene: TRBV6-1; clone size: NA; J gene: TRBJ2-4; CDR3 DNA: TGTGCCAGCAGTGACTACAGGGGGCGCGGAGAAAAGAACATTCAGTACTTC; CDR3 protein: CASSDYRGRGEKNIQYF
D gene: TRBD2; V gene: TRBV4-1; clone size: many; J gene: TRBJ2-2; CDR3 DNA: TGCGCCAGCAGCCAGGGGGGTAGCGGGAGTCTCACCGGGGAGCTGTTTTTT; CDR3 protein: CASSQGGSGSLTGELFF
D gene: TRBD1; V gene: TRBV6-1; clone size: NA; J gene: TRBJ2-7; CDR3 DNA: TGTGCCAGCAGTCCCGGGACAGGGGAGTCCGACGAGCAGTACTTC; CDR3 protein: CASSPGTGESDEQYF
D gene: NA; V gene: TRBV7-3; clone size: NA; J gene: TRBJ2-1; CDR3 DNA: TGTGCCAGCAGCTTAAAGGGCAGTTCAAAACAGTTCTTC; CDR3 protein: CASSLKGSSKQFF
D gene: NA; V gene: TRBV27; clone size: once; J gene: TRBJ2-7; CDR3 DNA: TGTGCCAGCAGTTATGGGCGGGATGTGTACGAGCAGTACTTC; CDR3 protein: CASSYGRDVYEQYF
D gene: NA; V gene: TRBV6-2/TRBV6-3; clone size: many; J gene: TRBJ1-2; CDR3 DNA: TGTGCCTGTCGACCAACGGGACTTTCGTATGGCTACACCTTC; CDR3 protein: CACRPTGLSYGYTF
D gene: NA; V gene: TRBV19; clone size: NA; J gene: TRBJ1-6; CDR3 DNA: TGTGCCAGTAGTATCAGAGAAGGGTATCGGTATTCACCCCTCCACTTT; CDR3 protein: CASSIREGYRYSPLHF
D gene: NA; V gene: TRBV11-2; clone size: few; J gene: TRBJ2-5; CDR3 DNA: TGTGCCAGCAGCCTCCTCTGGGGTAATCAAGAGACCCAGTACTTC; CDR3 protein: CASSLLWGNQETQYF
D gene: NA; V gene: TRBV25-1; clone size: many; J gene: TRBJ2-7; CDR3 DNA: TGTGCCAGCAGTGGTCCCCTTACCTACGAGCAGTACTTC; CDR3 protein: CASSGPLTYEQYF
D gene: NA; V gene: TRBV10-2; clone size: many; J gene: TRBJ2-5; CDR3 DNA: TGCGCCAGCAGCGAACAGGGAGCGGAGGTTGGGACCCAGTACTTC; CDR3 protein: CASSEQGAEVGTQYF
D gene: NA; V gene: TRBV2; clone size: NA; J gene: TRBJ2-2; CDR3 DNA: TGTGCCAGCAGTGTGGACAGCCGTGAGGCCGGGGAGCTGTTTTTT; CDR3 protein: CASSVDSREAGELFF
D gene: NA; V gene: TRBV6-1; clone size: NA; J gene: TRBJ1-1; CDR3 DNA: TGTGCCAGCAGTGAAATGGGTAATGAAGCTTTCTTT; CDR3 protein: CASSEMGNEAFF
D gene: NA; V gene: TRBV20-1; clone size: many; J gene: TRBJ2-7; CDR3 DNA: TGCAGTGCTAGAGCACGGAGGCCGGGGGACGAGCAGTACTTC; CDR3 protein: CSARARRPGDEQYF
D gene: NA; V gene: TRBV6-1; clone size: NA; J gene: TRBJ1-5; CDR3 DNA: TGTGCCAGCAGGTCCGGGTCCAATCAGCCCCAGCATTTT; CDR3 protein: CASRSGSNQPQHF
D gene: TRBD2; V gene: TRBV20-1; clone size: NA; J gene: TRBJ2-7; CDR3 DNA: TGCAGTGCCACCCCCTTACCCGGGACTAGCAATCCCTACGAGCAGTACTTC; CDR3 protein: CSATPLPGTSNPYEQYF
D gene: TRBD1; V gene: TRBV20-1; clone size: many; J gene: TRBJ1-2; CDR3 DNA: TGCAGTGTCGCGCATGACAGGGAGGGGAATGGCTACACCTTC; CDR3 protein: CSVAHDREGNGYTF
D gene: NA; V gene: TRBV30; clone size: many; J gene: TRBJ2-5; CDR3 DNA: TGTGCCTGGATGGCGGGAAGCGAGACCCAGTACTTC; CDR3 protein: CAWMAGSETQYF
D gene: TRBD1; V gene: TRBV12-3/TRBV12-4; clone size: few; J gene: TRBJ2-7; CDR3 DNA: TGTGCCAGCACTTTAGACAGGGGGGACGAGCAGTACTTC; CDR3 protein: CASTLDRGDEQYF
D gene: TRBD1; V gene: TRBV18; clone size: NA; J gene: TRBJ2-7; CDR3 DNA: TGTGCCAGCTCACCGGGGGACAGGGGTGGTTACGAGCAGTACTTC; CDR3 protein: CASSPGDRGGYEQYF
D gene: NA; V gene: TRBV28; clone size: many; J gene: TRBJ1-1; CDR3 DNA: TGTGCCAGCATAAAGGCCACTGAAGCTTTCTTT; CDR3 protein: CASIKATEAFF
D gene: TRBD1; V gene: TRBV6-2/TRBV6-3; clone size: many; J gene: TRBJ1-2; CDR3 DNA: TGTGCCAGCAGTTACCCTAACAGGGGAGGAAGCGGCTACACCTTC; CDR3 protein: CASSYPNRGGSGYTF
D gene: TRBD2; V gene: TRBV25-1; clone size: many; J gene: TRBJ2-7; CDR3 DNA: TGTGCCAGCAGTGAGGGAGGGAGTCCCTACGAGCAGTACTTC; CDR3 protein: CASSEGGSPYEQYF
D gene: TRBD1; V gene: TRBV6-4; clone size: NA; J gene: TRBJ1-5; CDR3 DNA: TGTGCCAGCAGACTGGACAGGGGAAATCAGCCCCAGCATTTT; CDR3 protein: CASRLDRGNQPQHF
D gene: NA; V gene: TRBV19; clone size: NA; J gene: TRBJ2-7; CDR3 DNA: TGTGCCAGCCAGGGAGGTTTAGACGAGCAGTACTTC; CDR3 protein: CASQGGLDEQYF
D gene: TRBD1; V gene: TRBV11-2; clone size: many; J gene: TRBJ1-2; CDR3 DNA: TGTGCCAGCAGCGAACCGGGACAGACAAAAAACTATGGCTACACCTTC; CDR3 protein: CASSEPGQTKNYGYTF
D gene: TRBD1; V gene: TRBV7-2; clone size: many; J gene: TRBJ1-1; CDR3 DNA: TGTGCCAGCAGCTTGGAGGGGGCGGACACTGAAGCTTTCTTT; CDR3 protein: CASSLEGADTEAFF
D gene: NA; V gene: TRBV28; clone size: few; J gene: TRBJ2-2; CDR3 DNA: TGTGCCAGCAGGGGGCTAGTGCGGGAGCTGTTTTTT; CDR3 protein: CASRGLVRELFF
D gene: NA; V gene: TRBV29-1; clone size: few; J gene: TRBJ2-2; CDR3 DNA: TGCAGCGGTGAAATGGACACCGGGGAGCTGTTTTTT; CDR3 protein: CSGEMDTGELFF
D gene: TRBD1; V gene: TRBV12-3/TRBV12-4; clone size: many; J gene: TRBJ1-1; CDR3 DNA: TGTGCCAGCAGTCCCGGGACAGGGCGTCAGGCTTTCTTT; CDR3 protein: CASSPGTGRQAFF